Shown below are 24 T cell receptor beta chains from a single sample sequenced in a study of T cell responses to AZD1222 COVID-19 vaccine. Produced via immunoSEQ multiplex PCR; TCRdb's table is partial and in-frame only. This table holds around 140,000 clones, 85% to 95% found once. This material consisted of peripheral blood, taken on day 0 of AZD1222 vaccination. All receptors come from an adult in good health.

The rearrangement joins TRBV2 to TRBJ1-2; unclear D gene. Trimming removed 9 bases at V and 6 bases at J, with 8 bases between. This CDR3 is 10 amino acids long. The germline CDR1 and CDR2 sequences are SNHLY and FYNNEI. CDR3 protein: CARYRDGYTF. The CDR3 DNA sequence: TGTGCCAGGTACAGAGATGGCTACACCTTC.

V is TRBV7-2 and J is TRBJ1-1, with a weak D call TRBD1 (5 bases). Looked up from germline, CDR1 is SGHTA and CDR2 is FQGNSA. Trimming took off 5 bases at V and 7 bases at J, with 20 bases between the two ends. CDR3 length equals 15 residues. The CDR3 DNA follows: TGTGCCAGCAGCCAACGGGGGGGAAGGGACGGTGAAGCTTTCTTT. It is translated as CASSQRGGRDGEAFF.

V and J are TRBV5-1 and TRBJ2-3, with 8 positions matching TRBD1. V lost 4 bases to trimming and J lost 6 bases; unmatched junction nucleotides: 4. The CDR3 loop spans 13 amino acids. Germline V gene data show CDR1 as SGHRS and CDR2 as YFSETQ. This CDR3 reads CASSRTGSDTQYF. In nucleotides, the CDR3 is TGCGCCAGCAGCAGGACAGGGTCTGATACGCAGTATTTT.

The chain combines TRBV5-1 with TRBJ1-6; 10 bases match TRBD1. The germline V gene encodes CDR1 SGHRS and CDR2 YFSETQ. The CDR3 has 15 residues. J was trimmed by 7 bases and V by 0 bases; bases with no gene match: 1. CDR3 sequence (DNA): TGCGCCAGCAGCTTGGGGGACAGGGGAAATTCACCCCTCCACTTT. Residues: CASSLGDRGNSPLHF.

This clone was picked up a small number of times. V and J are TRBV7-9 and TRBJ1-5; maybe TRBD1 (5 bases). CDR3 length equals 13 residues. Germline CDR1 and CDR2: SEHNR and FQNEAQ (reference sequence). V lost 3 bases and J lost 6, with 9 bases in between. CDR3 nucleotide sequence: TGTGCCAGCAGCTTTGCGGGGGTTCAGCCCCAGCATTTT. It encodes CASSFAGVQPQHF. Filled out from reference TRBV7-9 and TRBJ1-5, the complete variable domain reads DTGVSQNPRHKITKRGQNVTFRCDPISEHNRLYWYRQTLGQGPEFLTYFQNEAQLEKSRLLSDRFSAERPKGSFSTLEIQRTEQGDSAMYLCASSFAGVQPQHFGDGTRLSIL.

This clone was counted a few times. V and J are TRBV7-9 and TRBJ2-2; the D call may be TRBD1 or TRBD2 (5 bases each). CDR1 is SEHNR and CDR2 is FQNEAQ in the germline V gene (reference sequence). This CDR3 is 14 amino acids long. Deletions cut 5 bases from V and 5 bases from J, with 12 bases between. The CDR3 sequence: CASSLRGLTGELFF. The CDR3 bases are TGTGCCAGCAGCCTACGGGGCTTGACCGGGGAGCTGTTTTTT.

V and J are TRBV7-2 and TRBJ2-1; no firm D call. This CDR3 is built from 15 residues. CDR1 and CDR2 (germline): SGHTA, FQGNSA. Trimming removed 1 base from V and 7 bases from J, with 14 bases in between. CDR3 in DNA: TGTGCCAGCAGCTTAGGGCGAGGCCTAGGAAATGAGCAGTTCTTC. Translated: CASSLGRGLGNEQFF.

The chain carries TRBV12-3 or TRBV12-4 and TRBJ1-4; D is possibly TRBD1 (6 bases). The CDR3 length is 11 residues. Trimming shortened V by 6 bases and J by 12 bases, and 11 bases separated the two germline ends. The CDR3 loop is CASSAGTQLFF. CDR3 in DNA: TGTGCCAGCAGCGCCGGGACACAACTGTTTTTT.

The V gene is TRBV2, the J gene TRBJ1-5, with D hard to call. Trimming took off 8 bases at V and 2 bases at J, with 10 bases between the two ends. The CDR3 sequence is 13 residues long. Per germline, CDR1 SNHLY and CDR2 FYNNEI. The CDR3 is CASQRLGNQPQHF. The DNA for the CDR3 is TGTGCCAGCCAGAGGTTGGGCAATCAGCCCCAGCATTTT.

The CDR3 DNA reads as TGTGCCAGCACTAACGCAAGGGGTACGCAGTATTTT. Translation gives CASTNARGTQYF. V and J are TRBV12-3 or TRBV12-4 and TRBJ2-3; D possibly corresponds to TRBD1 (5 bases). The CDR3 consists of 12 residues. V gave up 7 bases and J gave up 8 bases, with 13 bases separating them.

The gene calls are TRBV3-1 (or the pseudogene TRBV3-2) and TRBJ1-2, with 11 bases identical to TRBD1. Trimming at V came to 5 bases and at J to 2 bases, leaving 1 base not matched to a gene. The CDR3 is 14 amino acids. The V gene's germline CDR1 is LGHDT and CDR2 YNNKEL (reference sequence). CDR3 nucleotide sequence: TGTGCCAGCAGCGGGACAGGGGGGAACTATGGCTACACCTTC. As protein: CASSGTGGNYGYTF.

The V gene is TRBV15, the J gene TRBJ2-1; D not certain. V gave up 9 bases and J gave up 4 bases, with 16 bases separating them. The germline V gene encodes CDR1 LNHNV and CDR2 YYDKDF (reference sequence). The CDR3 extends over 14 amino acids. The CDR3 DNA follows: TGTGCCACTAGGCTAGGTGGATCTTACAATGAGCAGTTCTTC. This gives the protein CATRLGGSYNEQFF.

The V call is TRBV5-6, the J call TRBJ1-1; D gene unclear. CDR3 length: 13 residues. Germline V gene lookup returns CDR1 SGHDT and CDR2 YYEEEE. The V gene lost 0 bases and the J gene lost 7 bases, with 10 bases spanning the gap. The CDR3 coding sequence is TGTGCCAGCAGCTTGGTTTCCGGTATTGAAGCTTTCTTT. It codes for CASSLVSGIEAFF. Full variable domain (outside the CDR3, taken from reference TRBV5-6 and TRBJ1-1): DAGVTQSPTHLIKTRGQQVTLRCSPKSGHDTVSWYQQALGQGPQFIFQYYEEEERQRGNFPDRFSGHQFPNYSSELNVNALLLGDSALYLCASSLVSGIEAFFGQGTRLTVV.

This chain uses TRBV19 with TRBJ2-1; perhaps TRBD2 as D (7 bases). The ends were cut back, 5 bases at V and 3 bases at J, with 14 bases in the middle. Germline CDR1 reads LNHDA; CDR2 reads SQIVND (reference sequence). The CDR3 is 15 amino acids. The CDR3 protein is CASSWVGGLYNEQFF. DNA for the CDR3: TGTGCCAGTAGTTGGGTCGGGGGGCTCTACAATGAGCAGTTCTTC.

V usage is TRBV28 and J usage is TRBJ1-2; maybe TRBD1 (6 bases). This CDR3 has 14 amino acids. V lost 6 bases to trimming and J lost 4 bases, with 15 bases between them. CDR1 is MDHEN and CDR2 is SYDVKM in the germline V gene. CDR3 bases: TGTGCCAGCAGACAACCGGGGGCCAGCTATGGCTACACCTTC. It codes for CASRQPGASYGYTF.

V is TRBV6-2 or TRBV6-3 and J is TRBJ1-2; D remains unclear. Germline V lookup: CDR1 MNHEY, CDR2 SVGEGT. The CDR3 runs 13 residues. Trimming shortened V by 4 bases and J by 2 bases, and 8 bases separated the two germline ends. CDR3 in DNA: TGTGCCAGCAGTTCCACCGACAACTATGGCTACACCTTC. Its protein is CASSSTDNYGYTF.

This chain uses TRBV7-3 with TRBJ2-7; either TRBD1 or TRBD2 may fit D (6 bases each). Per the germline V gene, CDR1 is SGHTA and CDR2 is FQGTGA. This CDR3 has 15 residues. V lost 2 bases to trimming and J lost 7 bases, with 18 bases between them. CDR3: CASSLRPGASREQYF. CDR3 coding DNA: TGTGCCAGCAGCTTACGTCCGGGGGCCTCTAGGGAGCAGTACTTC.

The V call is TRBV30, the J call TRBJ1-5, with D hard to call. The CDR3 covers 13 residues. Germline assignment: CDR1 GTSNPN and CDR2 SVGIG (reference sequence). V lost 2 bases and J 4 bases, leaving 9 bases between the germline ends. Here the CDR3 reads CAWSRGPNQPQHF. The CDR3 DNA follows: TGTGCCTGGAGTAGAGGCCCAAATCAGCCCCAGCATTTT.

The DNA of the CDR3 is TGTGCCAGCAGTGATCCGGACACTGAAGCTTTCTTT. Its translation is CASSDPDTEAFF. This chain links TRBV2 with TRBJ1-1; D gene uncertain. The CDR3 spans 12 residues. Trimming took off 3 bases at V and 3 bases at J, with 5 bases between the two ends. Germline V CDR1 and CDR2: SNHLY, FYNNEI.

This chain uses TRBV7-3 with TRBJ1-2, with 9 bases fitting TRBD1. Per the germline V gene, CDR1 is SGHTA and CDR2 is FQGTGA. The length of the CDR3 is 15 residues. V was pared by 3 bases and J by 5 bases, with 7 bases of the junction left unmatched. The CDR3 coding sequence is TGTGCCAGCAGCTTCACAGGGGGCAATACGTATGGCTACACCTTC. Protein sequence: CASSFTGGNTYGYTF.

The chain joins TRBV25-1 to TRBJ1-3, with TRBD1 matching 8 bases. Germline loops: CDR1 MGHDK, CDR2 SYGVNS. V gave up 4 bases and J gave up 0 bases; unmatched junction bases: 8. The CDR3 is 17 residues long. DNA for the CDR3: TGTGCCAGCAGTGGAACACTCACAGGGGGCTCTGGAAACACCATATATTTT. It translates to CASSGTLTGGSGNTIYF.

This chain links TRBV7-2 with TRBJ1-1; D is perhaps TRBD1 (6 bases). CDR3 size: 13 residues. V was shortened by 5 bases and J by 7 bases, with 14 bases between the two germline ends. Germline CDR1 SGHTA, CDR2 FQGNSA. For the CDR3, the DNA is TGTGCCAGCAGCCCTTCGGGGGGCGATGAAGCTTTCTTT. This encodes CASSPSGGDEAFF.

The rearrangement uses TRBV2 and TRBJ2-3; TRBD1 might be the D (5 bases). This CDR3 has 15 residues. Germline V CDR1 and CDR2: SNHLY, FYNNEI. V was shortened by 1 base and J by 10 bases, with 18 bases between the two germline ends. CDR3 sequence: CASSEGGGASLSQYF. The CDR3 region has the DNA TGTGCCAGCAGTGAAGGGGGTGGGGCATCGTTGTCGCAGTATTTT.

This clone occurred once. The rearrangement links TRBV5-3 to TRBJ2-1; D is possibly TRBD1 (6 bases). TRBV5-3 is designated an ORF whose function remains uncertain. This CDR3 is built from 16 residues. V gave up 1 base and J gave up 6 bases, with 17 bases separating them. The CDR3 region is CARSLRGFSRGNEQFF. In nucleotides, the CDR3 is TGTGCCAGAAGCTTGCGCGGGTTCTCCAGGGGCAATGAGCAGTTCTTC.